The sequence of this T cell receptor (beta chain) was determined in a study of OX40 agonist ivuxolimab in advanced cancers. Looking at the study overall: Patients with prior anti-PD-1, anti-PD-L1 or anti-CTLA-4 therapy were eligible; 35% to 50% had some.

For this clone: Its antigen is not identified. The sample carries other DNA sequences with the same CDR3.

The study, taken as a whole, reports: The study observed clonal expansion of CD4+ and CD8+ blood T cells by week 6 at 0.1 to 3.0 mg/kg. Expanded clones were, on average, more numerous among CD8+ T cells than CD4+.

Assay used: immunoSEQ multiplex PCR; TCRdb lists only in-frame clones, some missing. The data hold 45,000 to 60,000 clones, with 83% observed a single time. Trimming at V came to 0 bases and at J to 0 bases, leaving 1 base not matched to a gene. The CDR3 length is 14 residues. Germline loops: CDR1 GTSNPN, CDR2 SVGIG (reference sequence). The source of this sequence is an adult with an advanced solid tumor such as melanoma, head and neck, liver or kidney cancer. The V call is TRBV30, the J call TRBJ1-1; TRBD1 matches at 7 bases. The input for sequencing was CD4+ or CD8+ T cells sorted from blood, taken in a trial of the OX40 agonist ivuxolimab. The CDR3 is CAWSVGTVNTEAFF. Here the CDR3 DNA reads TGTGCCTGGAGTGTTGGGACAGTGAACACTGAAGCTTTCTTT. The full variable domain, in which reference TRBV30 and TRBJ1-1 provide the parts outside the CDR3, is SQTIHQWPATLVQPVGSPLSLECTVEGTSNPNLYWYRQAAGRGLQLLFYSVGIGQISSEVPQNLSASRPQDRQFILSSKKLLLSDSGFYLCAWSVGTVNTEAFFGQGTRLTVV.